A single sample is the source of the 18 T cell receptor beta chains below, sequenced in a study of beta chain features in type 1 diabetes. Reverse transcribing all isolated RNA meant expressed TCRB transcripts were sequenced. The data were produced by immunoSEQ multiplex PCR, yet TCRdb's version contains in-frame clones alone and is incomplete. The data contain approximately 100,000 clones, 40% of them singletons. Sequencing was carried out using stem cell memory CD4+ T cells from blood. Every receptor here comes from a woman aged 18-30 years in good health.

This clone was seen many times. V usage is TRBV29-1 and J usage is TRBJ2-7; 7 bases match TRBD2. J was trimmed by 0 bases and V by 6 bases; bases with no gene match: 2. Germline CDR1 SQVTM, CDR2 ANQGSEA. There are 12 residues in the CDR3. The CDR3 protein is CSVGTNSYEQYF. The CDR3 nucleotides are TGCAGCGTGGGGACTAACTCCTACGAGCAGTACTTC.

The chain is built from TRBV15 and TRBJ2-1; D unresolved. Germline V gene sequence: CDR1 LNHNV, CDR2 YYDKDF (reference sequence). V was shortened by 0 bases and J by 5 bases, with 11 bases between the two germline ends. The CDR3 contains 15 residues. The CDR3 DNA reads TGTGCCACCAGCAGAGAAAAAACTACTAACAATGAGCAGTTCTTC. As protein: CATSREKTTNNEQFF.

This clone was picked up a small number of times. This chain joins TRBV10-3 and TRBJ2-1, with TRBD1 matching over 8 bases. This CDR3 comprises 15 residues. V lost 8 bases, J lost 6 bases, and 12 bases stayed unmatched. Germline loops: CDR1 ENHRY, CDR2 SYGVKD. CDR3 DNA sequence: TGTGCCATCGGGGGTTGGCAGGGGGCTTTCAATGAGCAGTTCTTC. Residues: CAIGGWQGAFNEQFF.

This chain joins TRBV27 and TRBJ2-7; D possibly corresponds to TRBD1 (6 bases). The length of the CDR3 is 14 residues. Between the trimmed V and J ends, which lost 5 bases and 3 bases, there was a span of 14 bases. The germline V gene has CDR1 MNHEY and CDR2 SMNVEV (reference sequence). The chain's CDR3 is CASSKQGSYYEQYF. CDR3 DNA: TGTGCCAGCAGTAAACAGGGATCGTACTACGAGCAGTACTTC.

This clone was detected only a few times. This chain links TRBV27 with TRBJ1-1; weak D call: TRBD1 (6 bases). The CDR3 loop spans 15 amino acids. CDR1 is MNHEY and CDR2 is SMNVEV in the germline V gene (reference sequence). V dropped 4 bases and J dropped 2 bases, with 14 bases sitting between them. This CDR3 reads CASSSFSTGNTEAFF. The CDR3 DNA follows: TGTGCCAGCAGTTCCTTCTCGACAGGTAACACTGAAGCTTTCTTT.

This chain connects TRBV7-9 to TRBJ2-5; D gene ambiguous. The CDR3 extends over 12 amino acids. Germline-derived CDR1 and CDR2 are SEHNR and FQNEAQ (reference sequence). V lost 5 bases to trimming and J lost 7 bases, with 11 bases between them. CDR3 bases: TGTGCCAGCAGCCCTTCAACGGGGACCCAGTACTTC. Translating gives CASSPSTGTQYF.

Here the CDR3 reads CASSSTRTSGRSDTQYF. CDR3 in DNA: TGTGCCAGCAGTTCAACGCGGACTAGCGGGAGGTCAGATACGCAGTATTTT. The V gene is TRBV27, the J gene TRBJ2-3, with 14 bases that match TRBD2. Germline V gene data show CDR1 as MNHEY and CDR2 as SMNVEV (reference sequence). V dropped 4 bases and J dropped 4; count of bases not matched to a gene: 7. The CDR3 length is 17 residues.

V and J are TRBV7-9 and TRBJ2-5; 9 positions agree with TRBD2. The CDR3 consists of 19 residues. CDR1 is SEHNR and CDR2 is FQNEAQ in the germline V gene (reference sequence). V shed 5 bases and J 1 base; nucleotides not matched to a gene: 17. CDR3 region: CASSQTRLAGRWGQETQYF. DNA of the CDR3: TGTGCCAGCAGCCAGACGAGGCTAGCGGGAAGGTGGGGCCAAGAGACCCAGTACTTC.

The chain employs TRBV28 and TRBJ1-1, with a tentative D call TRBD1 (6 bases). Germline V gives CDR1 MDHEN, CDR2 SYDVKM. This CDR3 region has 16 residues. V dropped 4 bases and J dropped 0 bases, with 15 bases sitting between them. The CDR3 here is CASSYVQGGVNTEAFF. CDR3 nucleotide sequence: TGTGCCAGCAGTTACGTACAGGGAGGGGTGAACACTGAAGCTTTCTTT. Variable domain in full (rest from reference TRBV28 and TRBJ1-1): DVKVTQSSRYLVKRTGEKVFLECVQDMDHENMFWYRQDPGLGLRLIYFSYDVKMKEKGDIPEGYSVSREKKERFSLILESASTNQTSMYLCASSYVQGGVNTEAFFGQGTRLTVV.

J is TRBJ1-2 and V is TRBV5-1; D remains unclear. Deletions cut 0 bases from V and 12 bases from J, with 12 bases between. The CDR3 is made up of 12 amino acids. Looked up from germline, CDR1 is SGHRS and CDR2 is YFSETQ. The CDR3 is CASSLDGLWHTF. CDR3 sequence (DNA): TGCGCCAGCAGCTTGGATGGACTATGGCACACCTTC.

This clone was seen a handful of times. The chain uses TRBV29-1 and TRBJ2-1; D perhaps matches TRBD2 (6 bases). This CDR3 comprises 16 residues. The V gene lost 3 bases and the J gene lost 1 base, with 16 bases spanning the gap. The germline CDR1 and CDR2 sequences are SQVTM and ANQGSEA. The CDR3 loop is CSVDRLWTTSYNEQFF. The CDR3 coding sequence is TGCAGCGTTGATCGCCTCTGGACTACTTCCTACAATGAGCAGTTCTTC.

The sample holds a few counts of this clone. The gene calls are TRBV18 and TRBJ2-7, with D maybe TRBD2 (5 bases). The germline gives CDR1 KGHSH, CDR2 LQKENI. Trimming left V 3 bases short and J 1 base short, with 16 bases between. The CDR3 has 16 residues. The CDR3 bases are TGTGCCAGCTCACCCTCAGTGACGACGGGGTCCTACGAGCAGTACTTC. Encoded protein: CASSPSVTTGSYEQYF. Together with reference TRBV18 and TRBJ2-7, the CDR3 gives the full variable domain: NAGVMQNPRHLVRRRGQEARLRCSPMKGHSHVYWYRQLPEEGLKFMVYLQKENIIDESGMPKERFSAEFPKEGPSILRIQQVVRGDSAAYFCASSPSVTTGSYEQYFGPGTRLTVT.

The chain couples TRBV29-1 to TRBJ2-7; 9 nucleotides match TRBD1. The CDR3 has 14 amino acids. J gave up 6 bases and V 1 base, and 7 bases lay outside the gene matches. Germline V gives CDR1 SQVTM, CDR2 ANQGSEA. This chain's CDR3 is CSVEAGQGGVEQYF. In DNA form, the CDR3 reads TGCAGCGTTGAAGCGGGACAGGGCGGGGTCGAGCAGTACTTC.

The chain joins TRBV6-5 to TRBJ2-7; tentatively, D is TRBD2 (6 bases). Trimming cost V 0 bases and J 0 bases, with 6 bases left between them. The CDR3 loop spans 14 amino acids. Germline V gives CDR1 MNHEY, CDR2 SVGAGI. CDR3 bases: TGTGCCAGCAGTTACTCCGGGGGCTCCTACGAGCAGTACTTC. Residues: CASSYSGGSYEQYF.

This clone has just a few counts. The CDR3 here is CASSGQGNEQFF. CDR3 nucleotides: TGTGCCAGCAGCGGACAGGGGAATGAGCAGTTCTTC. This chain uses TRBV6-5 with TRBJ2-1; 9 bases match TRBD1. Germline values: CDR1 MNHEY, CDR2 SVGAGI. The ends lost 6 bases at V and 7 bases at J; junction bases unmatched: 1. This CDR3 has 12 residues.

This clone was seen just once. The rearrangement links TRBV12-2 to TRBJ1-1. TRBV12-2 is noted as a pseudogene. The CDR3 has 15 amino acids. The CDR3 here is CASPNSGPRDTEAFF. For the CDR3, the DNA is TGTGCAAGTCCGAACTCGGGCCCGAGGGACACTGAAGCTTTCTTT.

The rearrangement links TRBV2 to TRBJ1-1; D is perhaps TRBD1 (6 bases). The CDR3 has 13 residues. CDR1 and CDR2 (germline): SNHLY, FYNNEI. Between the trimmed V and J ends, which lost 2 bases and 4 bases, there was a span of 8 bases. The CDR3 is CASSERGSTEAFF. Written as DNA, the CDR3 is TGTGCCAGCAGTGAAAGGGGGTCCACTGAAGCTTTCTTT.

This chain connects TRBV29-1 to TRBJ2-7; 10 bases agree with TRBD1. Germline loops: CDR1 SQVTM, CDR2 ANQGSEA. Trimming took 6 bases from V and 4 from J; bases not matched to a gene: 12. CDR3 size: 15 residues. Here the CDR3 reads CSVPSRDRGQYEQYF. The CDR3 coding sequence is TGCAGCGTCCCCTCCCGGGACAGGGGACAGTACGAGCAGTACTTC.